This TCR beta chain was sequenced during a study of CD8 T cells in Susac syndrome. Germline V gene sequence: CDR1 SQVTM, CDR2 ANQGSEA. Trimming cost V 3 bases and J 3 bases, with 9 bases left between them. The CDR3 covers 12 residues. The RNA, about 0.5 to 1 ug, was put through reverse transcription using random hexamers. TCRdb ran MiXCR on the immunoSEQ multiplex PCR reads and lists one entry per CDR3 protein. The repertoire holds 160,000 or so distinct CDR3 sequences, with around 96% as singletons. The sequenced sample was CD8+ T cells from PBMCs. The gene calls are TRBV29-1 and TRBJ2-7; a possible D gene is TRBD1 (5 bases). The receptor was isolated from a human donor with multiple sclerosis. For the CDR3, the DNA is TGCAGCGTTGACCCAGGGAACTACGAGCAGTACTTC. As protein: CSVDPGNYEQYF.